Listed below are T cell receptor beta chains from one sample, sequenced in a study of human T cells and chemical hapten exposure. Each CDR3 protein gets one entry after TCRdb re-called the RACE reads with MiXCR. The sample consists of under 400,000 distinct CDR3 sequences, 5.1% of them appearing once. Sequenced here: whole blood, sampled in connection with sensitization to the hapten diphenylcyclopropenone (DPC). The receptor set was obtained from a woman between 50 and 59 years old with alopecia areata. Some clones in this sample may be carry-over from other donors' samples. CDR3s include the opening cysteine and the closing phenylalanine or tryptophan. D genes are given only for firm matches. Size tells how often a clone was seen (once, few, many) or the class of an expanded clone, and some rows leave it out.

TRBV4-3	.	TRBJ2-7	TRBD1	TGCGCCAGCAGCCAACGGACAGGGGACGAGCAGTACTTC	CASSQRTGDEQYF
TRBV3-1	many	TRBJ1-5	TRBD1	TGTGCCAGCAGCCTTTCGACAGGGGGCAGGGGCAATCAGCCCCAGCATTTT	CASSLSTGGRGNQPQHF
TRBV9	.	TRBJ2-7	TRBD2	TGTGCCAGCAGCGCCCCTCGTAGCGGGGGTCTTGAGGAGCAGTACTTC	CASSAPRSGGLEEQYF
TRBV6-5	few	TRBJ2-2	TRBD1	TGTGCCACCAGGGGGATGGCCGCGGAGCTGTTTTTT	CATRGMAAELFF
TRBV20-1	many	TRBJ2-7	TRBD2	TGCAGTGCTAGTAGCGGGAGCTACGAGCAGTACTTC	CSASSGSYEQYF
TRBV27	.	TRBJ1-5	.	TGTGCCAGCGGGCTGGGGGGATTAGGCAATCAGCCCCAGCATTTT	CASGLGGLGNQPQHF
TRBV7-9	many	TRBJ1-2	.	TGTGCCAGCAGCTTAATCATAGACGCGACGTATGGCTACACCTTC	CASSLIIDATYGYTF
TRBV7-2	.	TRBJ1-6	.	TGTGCCAGCAGCTTAGGAGGACTGCTGAGCTCCTATAATTCACCCCTCCACTTT	CASSLGGLLSSYNSPLHF
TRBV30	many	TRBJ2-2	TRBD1	TGTGCCTGGGGCCCAGACAGGGTGAACACCGGGGAGCTGTTTTTT	CAWGPDRVNTGELFF
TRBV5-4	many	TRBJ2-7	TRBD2	TGTGCCAGCGGAAGGACTAGCGGGGGCTCCTACGAGCAGTACTTC	CASGRTSGGSYEQYF
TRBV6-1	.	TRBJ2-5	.	TGTGCCAGCAGTGAGGGGGGATGGGCCCAAGAGACCCAGTACTTC	CASSEGGWAQETQYF
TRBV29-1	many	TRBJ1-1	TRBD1	TGCAGCGTTTGGGACAGCCTGAACACTGAAGCTTTCTTT	CSVWDSLNTEAFF
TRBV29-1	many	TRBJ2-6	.	TGCAGCGTTGAGGGGGGTCCTGGGGCCAACGTCCTGACTTTC	CSVEGGPGANVLTF